Below are 29 T cell receptor beta chains sequenced from a single sample in a study of T cell responses to AZD1222 COVID-19 vaccine. Assay: immunoSEQ multiplex PCR; the TCRdb copy retains only in-frame clones and omits some. The table has about 130,000 clones, roughly 88% seen once. The material was peripheral blood, obtained 28 days after the second AZD1222 dose. The source of these receptors is an adult who received the AZD1222 COVID-19 vaccine.

The chain employs TRBV30 and TRBJ2-3; D is undetermined. V was trimmed by 4 bases and J by 9 bases, leaving 14 bases between them. Germline-derived CDR1 and CDR2 are GTSNPN and SVGIG (reference sequence). This CDR3 has 12 amino acids. CDR3 sequence reads: CAWTDGRRTQYF. The CDR3, as DNA: TGTGCCTGGACCGACGGACGGCGGACGCAGTATTTT.

The chain employs TRBV7-9 and TRBJ1-5; D may be TRBD1 (5 bases). This CDR3 is 13 amino acids long. The germline V gene has CDR1 SEHNR and CDR2 FQNEAQ (reference sequence). Trimming stripped 6 bases from V and 11 bases from J, with 17 bases between. The CDR3 coding sequence is TGTGCCAGCAGTTCGGACCAGAAGGGGTCCCAGCATTTT. Its translation is CASSSDQKGSQHF.

The CDR3 region has the DNA TGCGCCAGCAGCTCTCTTCCCGTTGCTAGCGGAGGGACCCAGTACTTC. Translating gives CASSSLPVASGGTQYF. The chain couples TRBV4-1 to TRBJ2-5; TRBD2 agrees at 7 bases. Losses at the gene ends were 5 bases for V and 7 bases for J; bases not matched to a gene: 16. CDR3 length: 16 residues. Germline assignment: CDR1 MGHRA and CDR2 YSYEKL.

The V and J genes are TRBV7-8 and TRBJ2-3; the match to TRBD2 covers 8 bases. CDR3 length: 16 amino acids. V dropped 1 base and J dropped 1; count of bases not matched to a gene: 4. Germline CDR1 reads SGHVS; CDR2 reads FQNEAQ. CDR3 region: CASSLVAGHGTDTQYF. The CDR3, as DNA: TGTGCCAGCAGCTTAGTAGCGGGACACGGCACAGATACGCAGTATTTT.

The J gene is TRBJ2-1, the V gene TRBV24-1; perhaps TRBD1 as D (6 bases). The germline V gene encodes CDR1 KGHDR and CDR2 SFDVKD. With 1 base removed from V and 7 bases from J, the gap between germline ends came to 16 bases. The CDR3 runs 16 residues. Here the CDR3 reads CATSDLGRGVENEQFF. CDR3 in DNA: TGTGCCACCAGTGATTTAGGCAGGGGAGTTGAGAATGAGCAGTTCTTC.

The rearrangement uses TRBV15 and TRBJ1-2, with a weak D call TRBD1 (6 bases). The CDR3 is 16 amino acids. Germline assignment: CDR1 LNHNV and CDR2 YYDKDF (reference sequence). Trimming removed 1 base from V and 8 bases from J, with 20 bases in between. The CDR3 protein is CATSRVRAGARRGYTF. The CDR3 bases are TGTGCCACCAGCAGAGTTCGGGCAGGGGCAAGACGAGGCTACACCTTC.

J is TRBJ2-5 and V is TRBV9, with 10 bases identical to TRBD1. From germline, CDR1 is SGDLS and CDR2 YYNGEE. V lost 2 bases and J lost 5; bases outside the gene matches: 3. This CDR3 is built from 14 residues. CDR3 nucleotides: TGTGCCAGCAGCGTGGGACAGGGGTGGGAGACCCAGTACTTC. Residues: CASSVGQGWETQYF. The variable domain in full, completed from reference TRBV9 and TRBJ2-5, reads DSGVTQTPKHLITATGQRVTLRCSPRSGDLSVYWYQQSLDQGLQFLIQYYNGEERAKGNILERFSAQQFPDLHSELNLSSLELGDSALYFCASSVGQGWETQYFGPGTRLLVL.

V is TRBV4-2 and J is TRBJ1-4, with D tentatively TRBD1 (5 bases). CDR1 and CDR2 from the germline V gene are LGHNA and YNFKEQ. This CDR3 spans 16 amino acids. V lost 0 bases and J 10 bases, leaving 18 bases between the germline ends. The CDR3 DNA follows: TGTGCCAGCAGCCAAGAAGGAGGTCACAGGATGGGAAAACTGTTTTTT. Its translation is CASSQEGGHRMGKLFF.

The rearrangement joins TRBV10-3 to TRBJ1-3; D uncertain. Trimming took off 5 bases at V and 0 bases at J, with 8 bases between the two ends. This CDR3 region has 14 residues. CDR1 and CDR2 from the germline V gene are ENHRY and SYGVKD. The CDR3 sequence: CAISQDSSGNTIYF. As DNA, the CDR3 is TGTGCCATCAGTCAGGACTCCTCTGGAAACACCATATATTTT.

Written as DNA, the CDR3 is TGTGCCAGCCAGGCTATCGTCACAGATACGCAGTATTTT. Translating it yields CASQAIVTDTQYF. V usage is TRBV5-6 and J usage is TRBJ2-3, with no clear D. V was shortened by 7 bases and J by 2 bases, with 11 bases between the two germline ends. The CDR3 is 13 residues long. Germline V gene sequence: CDR1 SGHDT, CDR2 YYEEEE. Full variable domain (missing parts from reference TRBV5-6 and TRBJ2-3): DAGVTQSPTHLIKTRGQQVTLRCSPKSGHDTVSWYQQALGQGPQFIFQYYEEEERQRGNFPDRFSGHQFPNYSSELNVNALLLGDSALYLCASQAIVTDTQYFGPGTRLTVL.

The genes are TRBV5-1 and TRBJ1-1; no reliable D call. This CDR3 has 13 residues. Trimming cost V 3 bases and J 1 base, with 7 bases left between them. Germline V gene data show CDR1 as SGHRS and CDR2 as YFSETQ. CDR3 protein: CASSSTSNTEAFF. CDR3 sequence (DNA): TGCGCCAGCAGCTCTACATCGAACACTGAAGCTTTCTTT.

The chain has TRBV3-1 (or the pseudogene TRBV3-2) and TRBJ1-4; no clear D gene. Trimming left V 2 bases short and J 5 bases short, with 9 bases between. CDR1 LGHDT and CDR2 YNNKEL come from the germline V gene (reference sequence). The CDR3 totals 14 residues. CDR3 sequence (DNA): TGTGCCAGCAGCCAAAAGGACGGGAATGAAAAACTGTTTTTT. Its translation is CASSQKDGNEKLFF.

V gene TRBV19 combines with J gene TRBJ2-3, with 10 bases lining up with TRBD2. The CDR3 has 15 residues. Germline CDR1 reads LNHDA; CDR2 reads SQIVND (reference sequence). V shed 5 bases, J shed 5 bases, and the junction held 7 bases outside the gene matches. The CDR3 DNA sequence: TGTGCCAGTAGTCCTCTAGCGGGGGTGGTAGATACGCAGTATTTT. It encodes CASSPLAGVVDTQYF.

The chain recombines TRBV6-4 with TRBJ2-1; a possible D gene is TRBD1 (5 bases). CDR3 length: 15 residues. Germline V gene sequence: CDR1 MRHNA, CDR2 SNTAGT. V was pared by 4 bases and J by 3 bases, with 13 bases between. CDR3 protein: CASSVTSGHYNEQFF. The CDR3 DNA reads as TGTGCCAGCAGTGTAACTTCAGGGCACTACAATGAGCAGTTCTTC.

The CDR3: CASSQDKGLAGEVKRETQYF. CDR3 DNA: TGTGCCAGCAGCCAAGATAAAGGACTAGCGGGAGAAGTGAAGAGAGAGACCCAGTACTTC. The chain recombines TRBV14 with TRBJ2-5; TRBD2 aligns across 13 bases. The CDR3 runs 20 residues. The ends lost 0 bases at V and 4 bases at J; junction bases unmatched: 14. From germline, CDR1 is SGHDN and CDR2 FVKESK. Using reference TRBV14 and TRBJ2-5 for the parts outside the CDR3, the full variable domain is EAGVTQFPSHSVIEKGQTVTLRCDPISGHDNLYWYRRVMGKEIKFLLHFVKESKQDESGMPNNRFLAERTGGTYSTLKVQPAELEDSGVYFCASSQDKGLAGEVKRETQYFGPGTRLLVL.

This chain connects TRBV6-5 to TRBJ2-7; 8 bases align to TRBD1. CDR3 length: 15 residues. V gave up 4 bases and J gave up 6 bases; unmatched junction bases: 11. Per the germline V gene, CDR1 is MNHEY and CDR2 is SVGAGI. The CDR3 nucleotides are TGTGCCAGCAGTTCACTTTGGACAGGGCAGAGCGAGCAGTACTTC. It translates to CASSSLWTGQSEQYF.

This clone has only one observation. The chain carries TRBV2 and TRBJ2-1; TRBD2 matches at 9 bases. Germline-derived CDR1 and CDR2 are SNHLY and FYNNEI. Losses at the gene ends were 9 bases for V and 1 base for J; bases not matched to a gene: 1. This CDR3 region has 13 residues. In DNA, the CDR3 is TGTGCCAGTAGCGGGGGATCCTACAATGAGCAGTTCTTC. The encoded protein is CASSGGSYNEQFF.

The chain has TRBV6-5 and TRBJ1-5; a possible D gene is TRBD1 (5 bases). The CDR3 has 16 residues. Trimming shortened V by 4 bases and J by 7 bases, and 20 bases separated the two germline ends. Germline CDR1 is MNHEY and CDR2 is SVGAGI. CDR3 DNA: TGTGCCAGCAGTTCCTTGACGGGGCCAGTCGGCCAGCCCCAGCATTTT. Protein sequence: CASSSLTGPVGQPQHF.

The J gene is TRBJ1-2, the V gene TRBV30; D possibly corresponds to TRBD1 (5 bases). The CDR3 totals 11 residues. The germline V and J ends were trimmed by 5 bases and 5 bases, with 9 bases remaining between them. Germline V gene lookup returns CDR1 GTSNPN and CDR2 SVGIG (reference sequence). CDR3 residues: CAWGGGYGYTF. The CDR3 DNA sequence: TGTGCCTGGGGGGGTGGGTATGGCTACACCTTC.

The chain uses TRBV16 and TRBJ2-7; D remains ambiguous. Trimming took off 0 bases at V and 4 bases at J, with 10 bases between the two ends. The length of the CDR3 is 14 residues. CDR1 is KGHSY, CDR2 FQNENV, per germline. CDR3 DNA sequence: TGTGCCAGCAGCCAATCGGGAAGGGATTACGAGCAGTACTTC. This codes for CASSQSGRDYEQYF.

The CDR3 sequence is CASTLGGPAVETQYF. The DNA of the CDR3 is TGTGCCAGCACCCTCGGGGGGCCGGCCGTGGAGACCCAGTACTTC. This chain connects TRBV2 to TRBJ2-5; the D gene is possibly TRBD2 (7 bases). CDR3 length: 15 amino acids. CDR1 SNHLY and CDR2 FYNNEI come from the germline V gene. Trimming took 7 bases from V and 5 from J, leaving 20 bases between them.

The chain employs TRBV3-1 (or the pseudogene TRBV3-2) and TRBJ1-4; D unclear. V was shortened by 3 bases and J by 4 bases, with 3 bases between the two germline ends. This CDR3 contains 12 residues. CDR1 is LGHDT and CDR2 is YNNKEL in the germline V gene (reference sequence). CDR3 residues: CASSHGNEKLFF. For the CDR3, the DNA is TGTGCCAGCAGCCACGGTAATGAAAAACTGTTTTTT.

The chain has TRBV5-1 and TRBJ2-5; 9 nucleotides match TRBD2. V gave up 4 bases and J gave up 4 bases; unmatched junction bases: 11. Per germline, CDR1 SGHRS and CDR2 YFSETQ. The CDR3 is 16 residues long. CDR3 in DNA: TGCGCCAGCAGCCATCGCGGGGGGGCCGGGGGAGAGACCCAGTACTTC. Translating gives CASSHRGGAGGETQYF. Complete variable domain (other parts from reference TRBV5-1 and TRBJ2-5): KAGVTQTPRYLIKTRGQQVTLSCSPISGHRSVSWYQQTPGQGLQFLFEYFSETQRNKGNFPGRFSGRQFSNSRSEMNVSTLELGDSALYLCASSHRGGAGGETQYFGPGTRLLVL.

The J gene is TRBJ1-1, the V gene TRBV27; 10 bases are shared with TRBD1. This CDR3 spans 14 amino acids. Germline CDR1 reads MNHEY; CDR2 reads SMNVEV (reference sequence). V lost 5 bases to trimming and J lost 5 bases; unmatched junction nucleotides: 5. The CDR3 DNA follows: TGTGCCAGCAGTCCGGGGACAGGGGTAACTGAAGCTTTCTTT. As protein: CASSPGTGVTEAFF.

V gene TRBV28 combines with J gene TRBJ1-3; 7 nucleotides align to TRBD1. The germline V gene has CDR1 MDHEN and CDR2 SYDVKM. This CDR3 comprises 13 residues. J lost 0 bases, V lost 9 bases, and 2 bases had no gene match. CDR3 region: CASRDSSGNTIYF. The CDR3, as DNA: TGTGCCAGTAGGGACAGCTCTGGAAACACCATATATTTT.

The chain carries TRBV10-1 and TRBJ2-7, with 10 bases fitting TRBD2. This CDR3 comprises 14 residues. V shed 3 bases and J 1 base; nucleotides not matched to a gene: 0. In germline, CDR1 is WNHNN, CDR2 SYGVQD (reference sequence). CDR3 sequence (DNA): TGCGCCAGCAGTGAAGCGGGAGGGTCCTACGAGCAGTACTTC. Its translation is CASSEAGGSYEQYF.

V is TRBV18 and J is TRBJ1-4; weak D call: TRBD1 (5 bases). The length of the CDR3 is 16 residues. With 8 bases removed from V and 6 bases from J, the gap between germline ends came to 22 bases. Germline lookup yields CDR1 KGHSH and CDR2 LQKENI. CDR3 region: CASLTPQDGGDEKLFF. The CDR3 DNA follows: TGTGCCAGCCTCACCCCACAGGACGGGGGGGATGAAAAACTGTTTTTT.

The V gene is TRBV5-1, the J gene TRBJ1-4, with D perhaps matching TRBD1 (5 bases). This CDR3 is built from 14 residues. Between the trimmed V and J ends, which lost 0 bases and 8 bases, there was a span of 11 bases. Germline V gives CDR1 SGHRS, CDR2 YFSETQ. CDR3 DNA: TGCGCCAGCAGCTTGGAAAGGGACGGGGAAAAACTGTTTTTT. Translating it yields CASSLERDGEKLFF.

This clone appeared a few times. V and J are TRBV7-9 and TRBJ1-2; weak D call: TRBD1 (6 bases). This CDR3 region has 13 residues. In germline, CDR1 is SEHNR, CDR2 FQNEAQ (reference sequence). Trimming pared 5 bases from V and 0 bases from J, leaving 7 bases between. The CDR3 sequence: CASSRDTNYGYTF. CDR3 DNA: TGTGCCAGCAGCCGGGACACTAACTATGGCTACACCTTC.